The 14 T cell receptor beta chains in this list originate from one sample, sequenced in a study of OX40 agonist ivuxolimab in advanced cancers. Only in-frame clones appear in the TCRdb table, and some are missing; sequencing was by immunoSEQ multiplex PCR. Among roughly 49,000 clones, almost 90% were seen once, and the ten largest hold about 3.7%. The input for sequencing was CD4+ or CD8+ T cells sorted from blood, taken in a trial of the OX40 agonist ivuxolimab. The receptors originated from an adult with an advanced solid tumor such as melanoma, head and neck, liver or kidney cancer.

The chain combines TRBV5-1 with TRBJ2-5; the match to TRBD2 covers 7 bases. The CDR3 is 14 residues long. Germline CDR1 is SGHRS and CDR2 is YFSETQ. The trim removed 4 bases at V and 6 bases at J, leaving 9 bases unmatched. The CDR3 DNA is TGCGCCAGCAGCGCCGGGGGGATAGGGCAGACCCAGTACTTC. This sequence encodes CASSAGGIGQTQYF.

V and J are TRBV10-1 and TRBJ1-5; 7 bases line up with TRBD1. The CDR3 consists of 14 residues. V dropped 6 bases and J dropped 5; count of bases not matched to a gene: 7. The germline gives CDR1 WNHNN, CDR2 SYGVQD (reference sequence). The CDR3 DNA reads as TGCGCCAGCAGCGCGGGGACAGATGATCAGCCCCAGCATTTT. Its translation: CASSAGTDDQPQHF.

The chain has TRBV6-5 and TRBJ1-1; the D is unclear. This CDR3 has 15 amino acids. Germline V CDR1 and CDR2: MNHEY, SVGAGI. The V and J ends lost 0 bases and 0 bases respectively, with 8 bases between them. The CDR3 reads CASSYSGLMNTEAFF. As DNA, the CDR3 is TGTGCCAGCAGTTACTCAGGACTCATGAACACTGAAGCTTTCTTT.

V and J are TRBV7-3 and TRBJ1-5; D unclear. V shed 2 bases and J shed 4 bases, with 6 bases lying between them. CDR1 and CDR2 (germline): SGHTA, FQGTGA. The CDR3 is 13 amino acids. This chain's CDR3 is CASSLGRNQPQHF. The CDR3 DNA reads as TGTGCCAGCAGCTTAGGCAGAAATCAGCCCCAGCATTTT.

The V call is TRBV6-1, the J call TRBJ2-7; no firm D call. Germline V gene sequence: CDR1 MNHNS, CDR2 SASEGT. The CDR3 runs to 11 residues. The germline V and J ends were trimmed by 8 bases and 4 bases, with 9 bases remaining between them. The CDR3 reads CASLIKYEQYF. The CDR3 nucleotides read TGTGCCAGCTTAATCAAATACGAGCAGTACTTC.

The chain couples TRBV5-1 to TRBJ1-1; TRBD1 aligns across 8 bases. Losses at the gene ends were 4 bases for V and 0 bases for J; bases not matched to a gene: 8. Germline V gene lookup returns CDR1 SGHRS and CDR2 YFSETQ. CDR3 length equals 16 residues. CDR3 in amino acids: CASSVGTGGMNTEAFF. CDR3 coding DNA: TGCGCCAGCAGCGTCGGGACAGGAGGTATGAACACTGAAGCTTTCTTT.

The V gene is TRBV10-2, the J gene TRBJ1-5, with D possibly matching TRBD1 (6 bases). V lost 5 bases and J lost 3, with 8 bases in between. The CDR3 consists of 13 residues. Germline CDR1 and CDR2: WSHSY and SAAADI. The CDR3 region is CASSWTVNQPQHF. The CDR3, as DNA: TGCGCCAGCAGTTGGACAGTCAATCAGCCCCAGCATTTT.

The CDR3 nucleotides are TGTGCCAGCTCGCCAGGTCCTAATTCACCCCTCCACTTT. This encodes CASSPGPNSPLHF. The chain has TRBV6-1 and TRBJ1-6, with D uncertain. The V gene lost 8 bases and the J gene lost 6 bases, with 11 bases spanning the gap. This CDR3 has 13 amino acids. Germline CDR1 MNHNS, CDR2 SASEGT.

V gene TRBV27 combines with J gene TRBJ1-5; no clear D gene. The germline V gene has CDR1 MNHEY and CDR2 SMNVEV (reference sequence). V dropped 3 bases and J dropped 6 bases, with 3 bases sitting between them. This CDR3 region has 11 residues. The CDR3 DNA follows: TGTGCCAGCAGTTTTGGTCAGCCCCAGCATTTT. This codes for CASSFGQPQHF.

The chain is built from TRBV19 and TRBJ2-7; D uncertain. CDR3 length: 14 amino acids. CDR1 is LNHDA and CDR2 is SQIVND in the germline V gene (reference sequence). The V end was cut by 3 bases, the J end by 5 bases, with 14 bases between. This chain's CDR3 is CASSMLYTSHEQYF. As DNA, the CDR3 is TGTGCCAGTAGTATGCTATACACGTCCCACGAGCAGTACTTC.

The chain combines TRBV28 with TRBJ2-1; the match to TRBD1 covers 10 bases. This CDR3 region has 16 residues. CDR1 and CDR2 (germline): MDHEN, SYDVKM. With V trimmed by 7 bases and J by 4 bases, 10 bases remained unmatched. For the CDR3, the DNA is TGTGCCAGCAAAAAGCTAGGGACAGGGGCTTACAATGAGCAGTTCTTC. This codes for CASKKLGTGAYNEQFF.

The CDR3: CASSLSGGETQYF. CDR3 nucleotide sequence: TGCGCCAGCAGCTTAAGCGGGGGAGAGACCCAGTACTTC. The chain recombines TRBV5-1 with TRBJ2-5, with TRBD2 matching over 8 bases. The junction had 1 base not matched to a gene; V was cut back by 2 bases and J by 4 bases. Germline V lookup: CDR1 SGHRS, CDR2 YFSETQ. This CDR3 comprises 13 residues.

The CDR3 region has the DNA TGTGCCAGCAGCTTACTGGAGGGAAGGCAGTACTTC. Translated: CASSLLEGRQYF. The chain recombines TRBV7-9 with TRBJ2-4, with TRBD2 as a possible D gene (6 bases). Germline V gives CDR1 SEHNR, CDR2 FQNEAQ (reference sequence). With 2 bases removed from V and 13 bases from J, the gap between germline ends came to 12 bases. This CDR3 spans 12 amino acids.

The genes are TRBV27 and TRBJ1-6; possible D gene TRBD1, 6 bases. CDR1 is MNHEY and CDR2 is SMNVEV in the germline V gene (reference sequence). V lost 3 bases and J lost 15, with 15 bases in between. The CDR3 totals 13 residues. DNA for the CDR3: TGTGCCAGCAGTTTTAATCCAGGGGATCGCCTCCACTTT. The encoded protein is CASSFNPGDRLHF.